This T cell receptor (beta chain) was profiled in a study of blood T cell dynamics during melanoma immunotherapy. The assay was immunoSEQ multiplex PCR, and TCRdb's table has in-frame clones only and misses some. The repertoire holds around 15,000 clones, about 93% seen once, with 0.7% to 0.95% in the top ten. Indicated time point: week 3, after first cycle of checkpoint inhibitor. Germline V gives CDR1 LNHDA, CDR2 SQIVND (reference sequence). The CDR3 has 15 residues. Unmatched junction bases numbered 14, after V lost 4 bases and J lost 12 bases. This receptor was identified in a human donor with melanoma. The sample consisted of blood, taken from a patient treated with checkpoint blockade. The chain employs TRBV19 and TRBJ2-1, with 8 bases matching TRBD2. DNA for the CDR3: TGTGCCAGTAGTAAGGAACTAGCGGCTGCGACCGGGCAGTTCTTC. It encodes CASSKELAAATGQFF.